The clone carrying this T cell receptor beta chain was found many times. Its antigen is not identified. This record belongs to a study of T-cell reconstitution after alpha-beta-depleted transplantation in children. Unique molecular identifiers were incorporated during preparation of the TCRbeta library. In TCRdb, the PCR reads were re-called with MiXCR into one record per CDR3 protein. Altogether 70,000 or so distinct CDR3 sequences are present, about 11% being singletons, with the ten largest covering approximately 13%. Study-wide results and caveats: High day-60 TCRbeta diversity in some patients came from surviving recipient T cells and thymic progenitors. Reportedly, alpha-beta T cells present about two months post-transplant originated from several hundred expanded clones of graft origin. Newly generated T cells supplied most T-cell counts and diversity one year post-transplant.

Unmatched junction bases numbered 5, after V lost 4 bases and J lost 6 bases. The CDR3 extends over 12 amino acids. Germline CDR1 reads DFQATT; CDR2 reads SNEGSKA (reference sequence). Here the sequenced sample was PBMCs, taken before TCRalphabeta/CD19-depleted stem cell transplant. The chain has TRBV20-1 and TRBJ1-2, with TRBD1 matching over 7 bases. The sequence was obtained from a boy younger than 18 with acute myeloid leukemia, due to receive a stem cell transplant. The CDR3 reads CSATTGSHGYTF. The CDR3 DNA reads as TGCAGTGCTACGACAGGGTCCCATGGCTACACCTTC.